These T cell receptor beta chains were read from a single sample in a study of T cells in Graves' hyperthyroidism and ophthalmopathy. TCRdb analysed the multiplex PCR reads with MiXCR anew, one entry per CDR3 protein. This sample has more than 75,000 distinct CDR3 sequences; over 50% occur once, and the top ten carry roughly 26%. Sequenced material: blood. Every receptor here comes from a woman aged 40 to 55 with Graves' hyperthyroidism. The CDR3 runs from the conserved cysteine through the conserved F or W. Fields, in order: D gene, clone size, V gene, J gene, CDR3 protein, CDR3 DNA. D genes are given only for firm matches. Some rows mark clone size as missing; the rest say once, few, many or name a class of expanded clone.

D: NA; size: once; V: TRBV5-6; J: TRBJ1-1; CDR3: CASSLGLSSEAFF; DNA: TGTGCCAGCAGCTTGGGTCTCAGCTCTGAAGCTTTCTTT
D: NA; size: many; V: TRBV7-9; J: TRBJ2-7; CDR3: CASSDNSYEQYF; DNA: TGTGCCAGCAGCGACAACTCCTACGAGCAGTACTTC
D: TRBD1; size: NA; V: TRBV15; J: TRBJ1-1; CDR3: CATSAQGVYTEAFF; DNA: TGTGCCACCAGCGCACAGGGGGTCTACACTGAAGCTTTCTTT
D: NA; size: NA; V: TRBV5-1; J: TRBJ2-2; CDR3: CASSLILGELFF; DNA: TGCGCCAGCAGCTTGATCTTAGGGGAGCTGTTTTTT
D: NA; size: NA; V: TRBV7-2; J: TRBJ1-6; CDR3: CASSFIGQHYNSPLHF; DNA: TGTGCCAGCAGCTTCATCGGGCAGCACTATAATTCACCCCTCCACTTT
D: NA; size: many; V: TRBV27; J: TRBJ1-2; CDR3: CASSLRGEMTYGYTF; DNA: TGTGCCAGCAGTCTCCGGGGAGAAATGACCTATGGCTACACCTTC
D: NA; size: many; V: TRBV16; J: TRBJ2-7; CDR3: CASSQITRGRTYEQYF; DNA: TGTGCCAGCAGCCAAATAACCAGGGGCCGGACCTACGAGCAGTACTTC
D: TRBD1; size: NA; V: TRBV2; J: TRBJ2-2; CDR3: CASKRPGQVNTGELFF; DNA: TGTGCCAGCAAGAGGCCGGGACAGGTCAACACCGGGGAGCTGTTTTTT
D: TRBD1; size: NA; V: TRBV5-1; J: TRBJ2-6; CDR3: CASRQGGTEAF; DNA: TGCGCCAGCCGACAGGGGGGCACTGAAGCTTTC
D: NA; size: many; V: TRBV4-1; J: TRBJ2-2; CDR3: CASSPRGELFF; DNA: TGCGCCAGCAGCCCACGCGGGGAGCTGTTTTTT
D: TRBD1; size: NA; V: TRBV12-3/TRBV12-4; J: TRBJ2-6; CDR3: CASSWGQTSGANVLTF; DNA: TGTGCCAGCAGTTGGGGACAGACCTCTGGGGCCAACGTCCTGACTTTC
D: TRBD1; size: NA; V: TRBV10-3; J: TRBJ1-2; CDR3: CAISARGTGYTF; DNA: TGTGCCATCAGTGCCAGGGGGACCGGCTACACCTTC
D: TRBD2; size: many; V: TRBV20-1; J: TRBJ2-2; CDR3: CSARPSGMGITGELFF; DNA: TGCAGTGCTAGACCTAGCGGGATGGGCATCACCGGGGAGCTGTTTTTT
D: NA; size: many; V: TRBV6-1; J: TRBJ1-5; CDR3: CASSEAPGNQPQHF; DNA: TGTGCCAGCAGTGAGGCGCCGGGAAATCAGCCCCAGCATTTT